The T cell receptor (beta chain) described here comes from a study of T cells in Graves' hyperthyroidism and ophthalmopathy. Findings and limits, study-wide: Model-based prediction identified ophthalmopathy a median about 7 months prior to its onset. A model of 13 V-J features distinguished ophthalmopathy from stable hyperthyroidism.

The CDR3 spans 16 residues. The V gene end was trimmed by 3 bases and the J gene end by 4 bases; junction bases not matched to a gene: 4. Germline CDR1 is MNHEY and CDR2 is SVGAGI. Details on this clonotype: The antigen remains unidentified.

The investigators amplified TCR beta CDR3 regions from RNA transcripts. A first-round RT-PCR of the TCR CDR3 used the HTBI primer set. Using its own MiXCR run on the multiplex PCR reads, TCRdb lists one record per CDR3 protein. The table shows hundreds of thousands of distinct CDR3 sequences, with roughly a quarter occurring only once. The sample was blood. The gene calls are TRBV6-5 and TRBJ2-5; 14 nucleotides agree with TRBD2. The sequence derives from a woman aged 25 to 39 with Graves' ophthalmopathy. CDR3 sequence (DNA): TGTGCCAGCAGTTATTCCGGGACTAGCGGGGGAGAGACCCAGTACTTC. Translated: CASSYSGTSGGETQYF.